The table lists the clone carrying this TCR beta chain with a few counts. Its antigen is not identified. Clones were sequenced by immunoSEQ multiplex PCR, and TCRdb holds only the in-frame ones, with some missing. The table shows approximately 940,000 clones, with 60% to 85% occurring only once. The V gene's germline CDR1 is SGHRS and CDR2 YFSETQ. The length of the CDR3 is 17 residues. After removal of 4 bases from V and 7 bases from J, the junction contained 15 bases not matched to a gene. The sample comes from a study of shared clonotypes between healthy human individuals. General study points: Non-shared clonotypes were found to have lower generation probabilities than the clonotypes that were shared by all four of the sorted-subset donors.

The receptor's source is a man aged 18-30 years in good health. The chain joins TRBV5-1 to TRBJ1-4; 8 bases agree with TRBD1. Sequencing used memory CD4+ T cells sorted from blood. Subset described: CD45RA-negative fraction. The CDR3 loop reads CASSPGTGVGSGEKLFF. CDR3 sequence (DNA): TGCGCCAGCAGCCCCGGGACAGGAGTAGGCAGTGGTGAAAAACTGTTTTTT.